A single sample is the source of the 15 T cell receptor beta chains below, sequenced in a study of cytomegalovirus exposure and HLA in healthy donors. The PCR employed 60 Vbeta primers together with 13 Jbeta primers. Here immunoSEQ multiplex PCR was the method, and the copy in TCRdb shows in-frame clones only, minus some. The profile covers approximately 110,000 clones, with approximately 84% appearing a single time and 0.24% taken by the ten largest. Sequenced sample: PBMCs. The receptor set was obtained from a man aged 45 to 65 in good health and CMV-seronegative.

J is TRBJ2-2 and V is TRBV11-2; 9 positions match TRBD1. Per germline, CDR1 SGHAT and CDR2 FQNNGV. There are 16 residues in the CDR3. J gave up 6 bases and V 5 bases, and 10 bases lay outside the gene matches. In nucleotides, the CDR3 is TGTGCCAGCAGCGGCCGGGACAGGGTGATCTCCGGGGAGCTGTTTTTT. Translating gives CASSGRDRVISGELFF.

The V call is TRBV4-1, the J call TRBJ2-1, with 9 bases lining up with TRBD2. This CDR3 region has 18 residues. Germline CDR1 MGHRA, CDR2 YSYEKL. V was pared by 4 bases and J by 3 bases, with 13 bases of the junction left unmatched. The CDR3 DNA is TGCGCCAGCAGCCCGGAGGAGCGGGGGGTCGCGTTCTACAATGAGCAGTTCTTC. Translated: CASSPEERGVAFYNEQFF.

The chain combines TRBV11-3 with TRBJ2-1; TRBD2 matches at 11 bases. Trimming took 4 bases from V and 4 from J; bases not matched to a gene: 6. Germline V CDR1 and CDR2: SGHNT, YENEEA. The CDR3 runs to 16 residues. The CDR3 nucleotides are TGTGCCAGCAGCTCTAGTACTAGCGGGGGATACAATGAGCAGTTCTTC. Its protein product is CASSSSTSGGYNEQFF.

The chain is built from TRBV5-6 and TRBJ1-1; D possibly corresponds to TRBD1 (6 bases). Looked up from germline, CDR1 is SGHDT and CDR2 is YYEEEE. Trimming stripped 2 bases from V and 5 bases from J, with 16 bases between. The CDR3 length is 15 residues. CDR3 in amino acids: CASSFREGVGTEAFF. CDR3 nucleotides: TGTGCCAGCAGCTTCCGGGAGGGGGTGGGGACTGAAGCTTTCTTT.

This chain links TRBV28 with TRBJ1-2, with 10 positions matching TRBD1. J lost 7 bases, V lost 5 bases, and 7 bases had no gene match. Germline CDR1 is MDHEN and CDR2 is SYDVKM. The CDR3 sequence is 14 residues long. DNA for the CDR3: TGTGCCAGCAGTGACAGGGGGCGCACTCGTGGCTACACCTTC. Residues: CASSDRGRTRGYTF.

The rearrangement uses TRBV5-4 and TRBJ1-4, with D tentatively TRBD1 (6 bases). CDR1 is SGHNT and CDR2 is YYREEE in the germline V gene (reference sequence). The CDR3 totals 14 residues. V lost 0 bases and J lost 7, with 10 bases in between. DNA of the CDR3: TGTGCCAGCAGCTTGGGGCAGGGGATTGAAAAACTGTTTTTT. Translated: CASSLGQGIEKLFF.

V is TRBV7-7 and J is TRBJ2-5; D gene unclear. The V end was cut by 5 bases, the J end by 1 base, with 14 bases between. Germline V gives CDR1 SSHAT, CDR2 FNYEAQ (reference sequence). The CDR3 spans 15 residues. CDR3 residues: CASSPSGVTQETQYF. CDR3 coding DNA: TGTGCCAGCAGCCCCAGTGGAGTGACCCAAGAGACCCAGTACTTC.

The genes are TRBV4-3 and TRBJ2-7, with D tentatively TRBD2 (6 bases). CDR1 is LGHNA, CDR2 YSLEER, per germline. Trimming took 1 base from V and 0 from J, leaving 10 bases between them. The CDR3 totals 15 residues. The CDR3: CASSQGIGGSYEQYF. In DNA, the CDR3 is TGCGCCAGCAGCCAAGGTATCGGGGGCTCCTACGAGCAGTACTTC.

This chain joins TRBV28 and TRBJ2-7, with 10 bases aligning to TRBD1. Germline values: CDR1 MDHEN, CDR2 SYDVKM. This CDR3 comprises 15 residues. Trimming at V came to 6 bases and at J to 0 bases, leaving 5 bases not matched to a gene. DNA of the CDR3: TGTGCCAGCAGCACGACAGGGGGCGGCTCCTACGAGCAGTACTTC. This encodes CASSTTGGGSYEQYF. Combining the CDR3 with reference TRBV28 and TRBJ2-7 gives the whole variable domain DVKVTQSSRYLVKRTGEKVFLECVQDMDHENMFWYRQDPGLGLRLIYFSYDVKMKEKGDIPEGYSVSREKKERFSLILESASTNQTSMYLCASSTTGGGSYEQYFGPGTRLTVT.

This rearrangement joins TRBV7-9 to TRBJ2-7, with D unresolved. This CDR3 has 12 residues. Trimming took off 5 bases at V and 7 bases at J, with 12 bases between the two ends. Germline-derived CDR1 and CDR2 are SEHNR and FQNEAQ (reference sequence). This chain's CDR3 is CASSPDSREQYF. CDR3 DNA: TGTGCCAGCAGCCCCGATAGCAGAGAGCAGTACTTC. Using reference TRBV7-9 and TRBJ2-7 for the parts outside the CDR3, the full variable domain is DTGVSQNPRHKITKRGQNVTFRCDPISEHNRLYWYRQTLGQGPEFLTYFQNEAQLEKSRLLSDRFSAERPKGSFSTLEIQRTEQGDSAMYLCASSPDSREQYFGPGTRLTVT.

For the CDR3, the DNA is TGTGCCAGTAGTACGTCCGGGACAGGGTGGGCAGATACGCAGTATTTT. Its protein is CASSTSGTGWADTQYF. The chain joins TRBV19 to TRBJ2-3; 9 nucleotides match TRBD1. Per germline, CDR1 LNHDA and CDR2 SQIVND (reference sequence). Trimming removed 4 bases from V and 4 bases from J; junction bases left unmatched: 9. The CDR3 is 16 amino acids.

The CDR3 spells CASSAWTGGGGYTF. CDR3 sequence (DNA): TGTGCCAGCAGCGCATGGACAGGAGGGGGTGGCTACACCTTC. This chain joins TRBV6-4 and TRBJ1-2, with 7 positions matching TRBD1. CDR3 length equals 14 residues. CDR1 MRHNA and CDR2 SNTAGT come from the germline V gene. With 6 bases clipped from V and 7 bases from J, the junction kept 11 bases outside the gene matches.

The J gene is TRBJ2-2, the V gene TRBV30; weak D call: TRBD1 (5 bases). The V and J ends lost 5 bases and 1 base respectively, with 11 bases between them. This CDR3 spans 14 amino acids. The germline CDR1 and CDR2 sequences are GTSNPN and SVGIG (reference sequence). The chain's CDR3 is CAWSRGQNTGELFF. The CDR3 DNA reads TGTGCCTGGTCAAGGGGCCAGAACACCGGGGAGCTGTTTTTT.

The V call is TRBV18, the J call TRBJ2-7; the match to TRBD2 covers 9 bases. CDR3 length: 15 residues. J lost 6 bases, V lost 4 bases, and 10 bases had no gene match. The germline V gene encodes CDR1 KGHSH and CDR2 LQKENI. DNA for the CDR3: TGTGCCAGCTCACTGGGCGGGGGGGCCCCGAGCGAGCAGTACTTC. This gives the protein CASSLGGGAPSEQYF.

The CDR3 DNA follows: TGTGCCAGCAGCGTAGAGACAGGGTTCACTGAGCAGTTCTTC. It encodes CASSVETGFTEQFF. V usage is TRBV9 and J usage is TRBJ2-1, with 7 nucleotides matching TRBD1. V lost 0 bases and J lost 9; bases outside the gene matches: 6. CDR3 size: 14 residues. CDR1 and CDR2 (germline): SGDLS, YYNGEE.